This T cell receptor beta chain was profiled in a study of cytomegalovirus exposure and HLA in healthy donors. Germline CDR1 is SGHDT and CDR2 is YYEEEE. The ends were cut back, 4 bases at V and 7 bases at J, with 14 bases in the middle. This CDR3 is 14 amino acids long. 13 Jbeta primers and 60 Vbeta primers were used for the PCR. TCRdb's copy holds only in-frame clones and misses some; the assay was immunoSEQ multiplex PCR. The table lists roughly 100,000 clones, 60% to 70% of them singletons. A few counts support this clone. The chain is built from TRBV5-6 and TRBJ1-4; D perhaps matches TRBD1 (5 bases). This sequence originates from a woman between 50 and 59 years old in good health and CMV-seronegative. The sequencing sample was made of PBMCs. CDR3 in amino acids: CASSDTTEAEKLFF. As DNA, the CDR3 is TGTGCCAGCAGCGACACGACAGAAGCTGAAAAACTGTTTTTT.